The rows below give T cell receptor beta chains drawn from one sample of a study of CD8 T cells in Susac syndrome. MiXCR was run by TCRdb on the immunoSEQ multiplex PCR reads, yielding one entry per CDR3 protein. This sample has around 81,000 distinct CDR3 sequences; 85% to 95% occur once, and the top ten carry roughly 0.88%. The sequenced sample was CD8+ T cells from PBMCs. All receptors come from a human donor with Susac syndrome. The conserved cysteine and the conserved F or W are not part of the CDR3 here.

v_gene: TRBV2; j_gene: TRBJ2-3; CDR3aa: ASSDIAGGFRDTQY
v_gene: TRBV9; j_gene: TRBJ2-1; CDR3aa: ASSVSSSYNEQF
v_gene: TRBV5-1; j_gene: TRBJ2-1; CDR3aa: ASRVAGAYNEQF
v_gene: TRBV7-2; j_gene: TRBJ1-6; CDR3aa: ASSLVAGGLSPFH
v_gene: TRBV15; j_gene: TRBJ1-5; CDR3aa: ATSREGPTVYSNQPQH
v_gene: TRBV7-8; j_gene: TRBJ2-7; CDR3aa: ASSLRVGGPLGDEQY
v_gene: TRBV12-3/TRBV12-4; j_gene: TRBJ2-5; CDR3aa: ASSWYEVGETQY
v_gene: TRBV5-1; j_gene: TRBJ2-7; CDR3aa: ASTKEGAGRQGNYEQY
v_gene: TRBV4-3; j_gene: TRBJ2-7; CDR3aa: ASSQGRAYEQY
v_gene: TRBV27; j_gene: TRBJ2-2; CDR3aa: ASSPSRGGGELF
v_gene: TRBV7-9; j_gene: TRBJ1-6; CDR3aa: ASSPPGASSYNSPLH
v_gene: TRBV29-1; j_gene: TRBJ1-1; CDR3aa: SVGTSNTEAF
v_gene: TRBV11-2; j_gene: TRBJ2-2; CDR3aa: ASSLVGLGAGLGGELF
v_gene: TRBV27; j_gene: TRBJ2-5; CDR3aa: ASSRGGTSETQY
v_gene: TRBV19; j_gene: TRBJ1-2; CDR3aa: ASSLAYNYGYT
v_gene: TRBV19; j_gene: TRBJ1-5; CDR3aa: ASMGAEVNQPQH
v_gene: TRBV3-1; j_gene: TRBJ1-2; CDR3aa: ASKQGLGGYT
v_gene: TRBV15; j_gene: TRBJ2-5; CDR3aa: ATSRDLQRYRERETQY
v_gene: TRBV24-1; j_gene: TRBJ2-2; CDR3aa: ATGQNTNTGELF
v_gene: TRBV19; j_gene: TRBJ1-5; CDR3aa: ASSYGGNQPQH
v_gene: TRBV30; j_gene: TRBJ2-4; CDR3aa: AVEPGGSKNIQY
v_gene: TRBV12-3/TRBV12-4; j_gene: TRBJ1-1; CDR3aa: ASSCILNTEAF
v_gene: TRBV12-3/TRBV12-4; j_gene: TRBJ2-5; CDR3aa: ASSPRTGGETQY